The 32 T cell receptor beta chains below come from one sample, sequenced in a study of T cell repertoires in cytomegalovirus infection. For these receptors, no antigen is known. Each CDR3 protein is one row after TCRdb ran MiXCR on the reads. The sample holds under 850,000 distinct CDR3 sequences, around 31% seen once. The sequenced sample was cultured PBMCs, obtained from culture after CMV antigen stimulation. These receptors were collected from a human donor in good health (CMV status not recorded). Some clones in this sample may be carry-over from other donors' samples.

J is TRBJ1-2 and V is TRBV6-1; possibly TRBD1 for D (5 bases). The CDR3 has 16 amino acids. V was pared by 3 bases and J by 0 bases, with 14 bases between. The germline V gene has CDR1 MNHNS and CDR2 SASEGT. The CDR3 sequence is CASSEFSVQANYGYTF. CDR3 bases: TGTGCCAGCAGTGAGTTTTCGGTACAGGCTAACTATGGCTACACCTTC.

This clonotype has more than one count but fewer than ten. The chain employs TRBV7-2 and TRBJ2-3; 9 bases agree with TRBD1. V lost 5 bases to trimming and J lost 8 bases; unmatched junction nucleotides: 5. CDR1 SGHTA and CDR2 FQGNSA come from the germline V gene. The CDR3 covers 13 residues. CDR3 nucleotides: TGTGCCAGCAGCCCTAACAGGGGGCCTACGCAGTATTTT. Residues: CASSPNRGPTQYF.

The chain joins TRBV5-4 to TRBJ2-7; 8 nucleotides agree with TRBD2. Germline CDR1 and CDR2: SGHNT and YYREEE (reference sequence). The CDR3 is made up of 15 amino acids. The V gene end was trimmed by 2 bases and the J gene end by 0 bases; junction bases not matched to a gene: 4. This chain's CDR3 is CASSFGGGISYEQYF. As DNA, the CDR3 is TGTGCCAGCAGCTTCGGCGGGGGGATCTCCTACGAGCAGTACTTC.

This clonotype appeared a few times. One end of the junction is discordant with germline, which a read error may explain. The chain couples TRBV5-6 to TRBJ2-5, with 7 bases matching TRBD2. Germline V gene sequence: CDR1 SGHDT, CDR2 YYEEEE. The CDR3 sequence is 13 residues long. DNA for the CDR3: TGTGCCAGCAGCTTTAGCACGGGAGGAAACTCGAACTTC. Translating gives CASSFSTGGNSNF. The complete variable domain, with remaining parts taken from reference TRBV5-6 and TRBJ2-5, reads DAGVTQSPTHLIKTRGQQVTLRCSPKSGHDTVSWYQQALGQGPQFIFQYYEEEERQRGNFPDRFSGHQFPNYSSELNVNALLLGDSALYLCASSFSTGGNSNFGPGTRLLVL.

The genes are TRBV7-2 and TRBJ2-7; D remains ambiguous. Trimming pared 1 base from V and 3 bases from J, leaving 7 bases between. Germline-derived CDR1 and CDR2 are SGHTA and FQGNSA. This CDR3 has 13 residues. For the CDR3, the DNA is TGTGCCAGCAGCTTAGTGGCAGACTACGAGCAGTACTTC. Protein sequence: CASSLVADYEQYF.

The chain combines TRBV7-9 with TRBJ2-7; D ambiguous. The CDR3 is made up of 14 amino acids. With 2 bases removed from V and 1 base from J, the gap between germline ends came to 9 bases. The germline V gene encodes CDR1 SEHNR and CDR2 FQNEAQ (reference sequence). The CDR3 region is CASSLSKESYEQYF. The CDR3 DNA is TGTGCCAGCAGCTTAAGCAAGGAGTCCTACGAGCAGTACTTC.

This clonotype was observed many times. V gene TRBV7-2 combines with J gene TRBJ1-4; D possibly corresponds to TRBD1 (5 bases). The CDR3 runs 15 residues. The V and J ends lost 5 bases and 4 bases respectively, with 14 bases between them. CDR1 is SGHTA, CDR2 FQGNSA, per germline. CDR3 in amino acids: CASSRQTAINEKLFF. The DNA of the CDR3 is TGTGCCAGCAGCCGACAGACAGCCATTAATGAAAAACTGTTTTTT.

The chain has TRBV7-2 and TRBJ2-7; no reliable D call. The CDR3 consists of 13 residues. Deletions cut 5 bases from V and 0 bases from J, with 8 bases between. CDR1 and CDR2 (germline): SGHTA, FQGNSA. CDR3 residues: CASSRATSYEQYF. DNA for the CDR3: TGTGCCAGCAGCCGTGCTACCTCCTACGAGCAGTACTTC.

The chain links TRBV15 to TRBJ2-7, with 7 bases identical to TRBD1. Per the germline V gene, CDR1 is LNHNV and CDR2 is YYDKDF (reference sequence). V trimming: 2 bases; J trimming: 2 bases; junction bases outside the gene matches: 0. The CDR3 covers 13 residues. The CDR3 sequence is CATSRQGAYEQYF. For the CDR3, the DNA is TGTGCCACCAGCAGACAGGGGGCCTACGAGCAGTACTTC.

The chain carries TRBV2 and TRBJ2-2; 9 bases are a match to TRBD1. This CDR3 comprises 16 residues. V shed 6 bases, J shed 6 bases, and the junction held 11 bases outside the gene matches. Germline V CDR1 and CDR2: SNHLY, FYNNEI. This CDR3 reads CASRGQGDRMAGELFF. The CDR3, as DNA: TGTGCCAGCAGGGGACAGGGTGATCGCATGGCCGGGGAGCTGTTTTTT. Full variable domain (remainder filled in from reference TRBV2 and TRBJ2-2): EPEVTQTPSHQVTQMGQEVILRCVPISNHLYFYWYRQILGQKVEFLVSFYNNEISEKSEIFDDQFSVERPDGSNFTLKIRSTKLEDSAMYFCASRGQGDRMAGELFFGEGSRLTVL.

This clonotype was seen a handful of times. The chain links TRBV6-1 to TRBJ2-1; D might be TRBD1 (5 bases). Germline-derived CDR1 and CDR2 are MNHNS and SASEGT. Trimming took off 1 base at V and 4 bases at J, with 14 bases between the two ends. The CDR3 has 16 amino acids. CDR3 in amino acids: CASSEGGRNGYNEQFF. The CDR3 region has the DNA TGTGCCAGCAGTGAAGGGGGCAGGAACGGATACAATGAGCAGTTCTTC.

V usage is TRBV7-6 and J usage is TRBJ2-2; the match to TRBD1 covers 7 bases. The CDR3 is 12 amino acids. The trim removed 4 bases at V and 10 bases at J, leaving 3 bases unmatched. Germline V gives CDR1 SGHVS, CDR2 FNYEAQ. CDR3 DNA sequence: TGTGCCAGCAGCTCGACAGGGTTGGAGCTGTTTTTT. Its translation: CASSSTGLELFF.

DNA of the CDR3: TGTGCCACCAGCAGAGAGAGATGGGCTATCACCCGCACAGATACGCAGTATTTT. The encoded protein is CATSRERWAITRTDTQYF. The genes are TRBV15 and TRBJ2-3; D not resolved. The germline gives CDR1 LNHNV, CDR2 YYDKDF (reference sequence). This CDR3 is built from 18 residues. V was clipped by 0 bases and J by 1 base, with 17 bases between them.

The chain uses TRBV2 and TRBJ1-2; 9 nucleotides agree with TRBD1. V lost 6 bases and J lost 7; bases outside the gene matches: 12. Germline loops: CDR1 SNHLY, CDR2 FYNNEI. The CDR3 consists of 15 residues. This chain's CDR3 is CASSARQGVISGYTF. In nucleotides, the CDR3 is TGTGCCAGCAGCGCTAGACAGGGGGTGATTTCTGGCTACACCTTC. The variable domain in full, completed from reference TRBV2 and TRBJ1-2, reads EPEVTQTPSHQVTQMGQEVILRCVPISNHLYFYWYRQILGQKVEFLVSFYNNEISEKSEIFDDQFSVERPDGSNFTLKIRSTKLEDSAMYFCASSARQGVISGYTFGSGTRLTVV.

There are a few counts of this clonotype. The chain links TRBV12-3 or TRBV12-4 to TRBJ2-1; D is ambiguous. The CDR3 totals 11 residues. The V and J ends lost 3 bases and 10 bases respectively, with 7 bases between them. CDR3 nucleotide sequence: TGTGCCAGCAGTTTCCTGGAGGAGCAGTTCTTC. It codes for CASSFLEEQFF.

This clonotype turned up a few times. The chain uses TRBV12-3 or TRBV12-4 and TRBJ2-4; 10 bases are a match to TRBD2. Losses at the gene ends were 6 bases for V and 0 bases for J; bases not matched to a gene: 11. This CDR3 region has 18 residues. The CDR3 here is CASRPPGLASLAKNIQYF. In DNA form, the CDR3 reads TGTGCCAGCAGACCCCCGGGACTAGCGTCACTAGCCAAAAACATTCAGTACTTC.

This clonotype was seen at least ten times. The chain uses TRBV7-2 and TRBJ2-1, with D perhaps matching TRBD2 (6 bases). Trimming pared 5 bases from V and 7 bases from J, leaving 18 bases between. CDR3 length equals 15 residues. Per germline, CDR1 SGHTA and CDR2 FQGNSA. As DNA, the CDR3 is TGTGCCAGCAGCCCCTGGTTGCGGGAATGGAATGAGCAGTTCTTC. This codes for CASSPWLREWNEQFF.

This chain connects TRBV6-5 to TRBJ2-3; maybe TRBD2 (5 bases). Trimming removed 4 bases at V and 5 bases at J, with 16 bases between. The germline V gene has CDR1 MNHEY and CDR2 SVGAGI. CDR3 length equals 15 residues. CDR3 sequence (DNA): TGTGCCAGCAGTTGGGAACCGGGGAAGCTAGATACGCAGTATTTT. Protein product: CASSWEPGKLDTQYF.

This clonotype showed up just once. The chain has TRBV10-3 and TRBJ2-3, with D unclear. The V end was cut by 2 bases, the J end by 2 bases, with 11 bases between. Germline assignment: CDR1 ENHRY and CDR2 SYGVKD. The CDR3 spans 15 residues. The chain's CDR3 is CAISEAIRPTDTQYF. The CDR3 coding sequence is TGTGCCATCAGTGAGGCCATCCGCCCCACAGATACGCAGTATTTT.

This clonotype was detected a few times. The genes are TRBV15 and TRBJ2-4, with D perhaps matching TRBD1 or TRBD2 (5 bases each). The CDR3 covers 16 residues. Germline V gene lookup returns CDR1 LNHNV and CDR2 YYDKDF (reference sequence). The V gene lost 0 bases and the J gene lost 1 base, with 10 bases spanning the gap. The CDR3 coding sequence is TGTGCCACCAGCAGAGATCTCAGGGAGGCCAAAAACATTCAGTACTTC. This gives the protein CATSRDLREAKNIQYF.

The V gene is TRBV27, the J gene TRBJ2-3; D is unresolved. Trimming took off 4 bases at V and 6 bases at J, with 14 bases between the two ends. Germline CDR1 is MNHEY and CDR2 is SMNVEV (reference sequence). This CDR3 spans 14 amino acids. CDR3: CASSSGPRLDTQYF. CDR3 DNA sequence: TGTGCCAGCAGTTCCGGGCCCCGCCTCGATACGCAGTATTTT.

This clonotype has a handful of counts. This chain joins TRBV12-3 or TRBV12-4 and TRBJ2-3, with TRBD2 matching 12 bases. J gave up 1 base and V 5 bases, and 4 bases lay outside the gene matches. The CDR3 contains 16 residues. CDR3 loop: CASSMTSGGRTDTQYF. As DNA, the CDR3 is TGTGCCAGCAGTATGACTAGCGGGGGCCGCACAGATACGCAGTATTTT.

This clonotype was observed at least ten times. The CDR3 region is CASSLEGWSYNEQFF. Written as DNA, the CDR3 is TGTGCCAGCAGCTTAGAGGGGTGGTCCTACAATGAGCAGTTCTTC. The J gene is TRBJ2-1, the V gene TRBV7-8, with D perhaps matching TRBD1 (5 bases). V was pared by 1 base and J by 1 base, with 8 bases between. CDR1 is SGHVS and CDR2 is FQNEAQ in the germline V gene. This CDR3 is 15 amino acids long. The entire variable domain, with the rest obtained from reference TRBV7-8 and TRBJ2-1, is as follows: GAGVSQSPRYKVAKRGQDVALRCDPISGHVSLFWYQQALGQGPEFLTYFQNEAQLDKSGLPSDRFFAERPEGSVSTLKIQRTQQEDSAVYLCASSLEGWSYNEQFFGPGTRLTVL.

The chain uses TRBV27 and TRBJ2-2, with D perhaps matching TRBD1 (5 bases). Trimming took off 3 bases at V and 8 bases at J, with 10 bases between the two ends. Germline V CDR1 and CDR2: MNHEY, SMNVEV (reference sequence). This CDR3 comprises 13 residues. CDR3 bases: TGTGCCAGCAGTTTTTCGAGGACAGGGGAGCTGTTTTTT. Translation gives CASSFSRTGELFF.

This rearrangement joins TRBV9 to TRBJ2-7, with 7 bases that match TRBD2. The J segment lost 2 bases and the V segment lost 0 bases, leaving 8 bases of the junction unmatched. CDR3 length: 16 residues. CDR1 SGDLS and CDR2 YYNGEE come from the germline V gene. In nucleotides, the CDR3 is TGTGCCAGCAGCGTAGGAGACGAGACTAGCCCCTACGAGCAGTACTTC. Translated: CASSVGDETSPYEQYF.

The chain recombines TRBV2 with TRBJ2-1, with TRBD2 matching 8 bases. Per germline, CDR1 SNHLY and CDR2 FYNNEI. The V gene end was trimmed by 10 bases and the J gene end by 5 bases; junction bases not matched to a gene: 7. The CDR3 runs 13 residues. CDR3: CATRTSSNNEQFF. Here the CDR3 DNA reads TGTGCCACCCGGACTAGCTCTAACAATGAGCAGTTCTTC.

Only a few counts were recorded for this clonotype. The CDR3 loop reads CASSLILAGGTEQFF. CDR3 coding DNA: TGCGCCAGCAGCTTGATCCTAGCGGGGGGGACTGAGCAGTTCTTC. This chain uses TRBV5-1 with TRBJ2-1; the match to TRBD2 covers 12 bases. CDR1 SGHRS and CDR2 YFSETQ come from the germline V gene. CDR3 length: 15 residues. V shed 1 base, J shed 9 bases, and the junction held 5 bases outside the gene matches. The full variable domain, rest sourced from reference TRBV5-1 and TRBJ2-1, is KAGVTQTPRYLIKTRGQQVTLSCSPISGHRSVSWYQQTPGQGLQFLFEYFSETQRNKGNFPGRFSGRQFSNSRSEMNVSTLELGDSALYLCASSLILAGGTEQFFGPGTRLTVL.

This clonotype has just a few counts. This sequence joins TRBV19 and TRBJ2-7; the D is unclear. There are 14 residues in the CDR3. Germline V gene sequence: CDR1 LNHDA, CDR2 SQIVND (reference sequence). V shed 7 bases and J shed 0 bases, with 13 bases lying between them. CDR3 nucleotide sequence: TGTGCCAGTACCCCTGGAGACGGCTCCTACGAGCAGTACTTC. Residues: CASTPGDGSYEQYF.

The rearrangement links TRBV12-3 or TRBV12-4 to TRBJ2-5; tentative D call: TRBD2 (6 bases). Trimming took off 5 bases at V and 4 bases at J, with 11 bases between the two ends. The CDR3 sequence is 13 residues long. The CDR3 DNA reads as TGTGCCAGCAGTACCGGGACTCCAGAGACCCAGTACTTC. Residues: CASSTGTPETQYF.

At least ten counts were recorded for this clonotype. The V gene is TRBV7-2, the J gene TRBJ2-3; D uncertain. CDR3 length: 13 residues. CDR1 and CDR2 (germline): SGHTA, FQGNSA. The germline V and J ends were trimmed by 0 bases and 5 bases, with 6 bases remaining between them. The CDR3 sequence is CASSLAVEDTQYF. CDR3 nucleotides: TGTGCCAGCAGCTTAGCAGTAGAAGATACGCAGTATTTT. The full variable domain, rest sourced from reference TRBV7-2 and TRBJ2-3, is GAGVSQSPSNKVTEKGKDVELRCDPISGHTALYWYRQSLGQGLEFLIYFQGNSAPDKSGLPSDRFSAERTGGSVSTLTIQRTQQEDSAVYLCASSLAVEDTQYFGPGTRLTVL.

This rearrangement joins TRBV29-1 to TRBJ1-6; D not certain. There are 11 residues in the CDR3. Trimming removed 0 bases at V and 14 bases at J, with 8 bases between. CDR1 is SQVTM, CDR2 ANQGSEA, per germline. The chain's CDR3 is CSVEEPATLHF. In DNA form, the CDR3 reads TGCAGCGTTGAAGAACCGGCCACCCTCCACTTT.

The CDR3 DNA sequence: TGTGCCACCAGCAGAGATTCCCGACAGGGCGTCTATGGCTACACCTTC. This gives the protein CATSRDSRQGVYGYTF. V is TRBV15 and J is TRBJ1-2; TRBD1 matches at 7 bases. The CDR3 runs 16 residues. Per germline, CDR1 LNHNV and CDR2 YYDKDF (reference sequence). The ends lost 0 bases at V and 4 bases at J; junction bases unmatched: 8.